This T cell receptor (beta chain) is from a study of blood T cell repertoires in COVID-19. The count of this clone is one. The germline V and J ends were trimmed by 5 bases and 5 bases, with 8 bases remaining between them. CDR1 and CDR2 (germline): MGHDK, SYGVNS. This CDR3 region has 12 residues. Assay used: immunoSEQ multiplex PCR; TCRdb lists only in-frame clones, some missing. The sample yields around 220,000 clones, less than 85% seen once. Seattle's cohort entered during active infection and was followed longitudinally. This chain connects TRBV25-1 to TRBJ2-3, with D uncertain. Sequencing was carried out using peripheral blood. This sequence was found in an elderly woman with COVID-19, enrolled during active disease. In nucleotides, the CDR3 is TGTGCCAGCAGTTCGACACAAGATACGCAGTATTTT. Residues: CASSSTQDTQYF.